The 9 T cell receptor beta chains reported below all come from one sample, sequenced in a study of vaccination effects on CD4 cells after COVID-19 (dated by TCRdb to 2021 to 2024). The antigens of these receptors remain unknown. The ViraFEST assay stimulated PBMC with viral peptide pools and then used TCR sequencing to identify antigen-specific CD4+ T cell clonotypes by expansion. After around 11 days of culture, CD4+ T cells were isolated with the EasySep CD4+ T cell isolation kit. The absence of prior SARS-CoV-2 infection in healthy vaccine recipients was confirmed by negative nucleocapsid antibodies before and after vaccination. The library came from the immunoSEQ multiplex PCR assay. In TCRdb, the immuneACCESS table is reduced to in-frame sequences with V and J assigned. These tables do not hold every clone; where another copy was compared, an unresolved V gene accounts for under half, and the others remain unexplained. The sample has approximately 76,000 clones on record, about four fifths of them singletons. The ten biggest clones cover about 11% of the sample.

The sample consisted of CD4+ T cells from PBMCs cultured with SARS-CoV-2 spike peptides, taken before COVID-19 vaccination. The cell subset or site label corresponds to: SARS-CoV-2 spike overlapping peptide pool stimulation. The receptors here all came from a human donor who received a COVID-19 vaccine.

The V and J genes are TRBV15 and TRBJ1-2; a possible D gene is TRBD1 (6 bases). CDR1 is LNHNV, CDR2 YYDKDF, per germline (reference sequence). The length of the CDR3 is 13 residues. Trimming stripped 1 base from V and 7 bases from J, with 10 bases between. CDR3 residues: CATSRGDNSGYTF. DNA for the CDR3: TGTGCCACCAGCAGAGGGGACAATTCTGGCTACACCTTC.

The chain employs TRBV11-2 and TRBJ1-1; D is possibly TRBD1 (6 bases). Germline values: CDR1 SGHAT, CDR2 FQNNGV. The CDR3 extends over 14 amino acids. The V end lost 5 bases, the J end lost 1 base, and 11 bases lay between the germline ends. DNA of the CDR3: TGTGCCAGCAGCATAATAGGGGGGAACACTGAAGCTTTCTTT. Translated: CASSIIGGNTEAFF.

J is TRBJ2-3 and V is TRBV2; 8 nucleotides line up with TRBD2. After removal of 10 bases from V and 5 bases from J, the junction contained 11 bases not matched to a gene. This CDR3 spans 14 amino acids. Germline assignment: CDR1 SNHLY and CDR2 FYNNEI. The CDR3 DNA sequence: TGTGCCACCGCCCTTAGCGGGGCTCTAGATACGCAGTATTTT. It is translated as CATALSGALDTQYF.

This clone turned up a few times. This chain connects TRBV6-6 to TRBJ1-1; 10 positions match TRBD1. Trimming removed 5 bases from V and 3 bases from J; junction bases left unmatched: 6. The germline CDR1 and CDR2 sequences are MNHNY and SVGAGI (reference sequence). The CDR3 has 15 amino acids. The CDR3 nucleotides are TGTGCCAGCAGTGTGGGACAGGGGATCGACACTGAAGCTTTCTTT. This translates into CASSVGQGIDTEAFF.

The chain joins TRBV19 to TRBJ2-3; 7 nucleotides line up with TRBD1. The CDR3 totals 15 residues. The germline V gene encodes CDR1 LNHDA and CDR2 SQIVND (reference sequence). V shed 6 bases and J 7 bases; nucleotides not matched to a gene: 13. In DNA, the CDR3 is TGTGCCAGTAGCCCGCTGTCCGGGACAGATTATACGCAGTATTTT. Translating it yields CASSPLSGTDYTQYF.

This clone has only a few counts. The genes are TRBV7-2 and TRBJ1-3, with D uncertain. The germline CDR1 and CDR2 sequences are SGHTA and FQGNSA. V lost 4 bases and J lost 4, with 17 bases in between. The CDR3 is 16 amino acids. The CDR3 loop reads CASSWYPGGGGNTIYF. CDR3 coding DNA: TGTGCCAGCAGCTGGTACCCGGGCGGCGGAGGAAACACCATATATTTT.

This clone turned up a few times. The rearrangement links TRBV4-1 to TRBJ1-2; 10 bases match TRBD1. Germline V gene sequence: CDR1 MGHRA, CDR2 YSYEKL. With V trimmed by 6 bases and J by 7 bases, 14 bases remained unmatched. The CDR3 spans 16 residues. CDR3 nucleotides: TGCGCCAGCAGATCGCCGGGACAGGGGCCTCTGGGTGGCTACACCTTC. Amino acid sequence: CASRSPGQGPLGGYTF.

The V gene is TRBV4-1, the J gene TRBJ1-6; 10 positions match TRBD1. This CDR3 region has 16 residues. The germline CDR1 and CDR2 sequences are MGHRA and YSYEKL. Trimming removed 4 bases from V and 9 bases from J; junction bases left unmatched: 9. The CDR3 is CASSREPGQGSSPLHF. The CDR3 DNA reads TGCGCCAGCAGCCGAGAACCGGGACAGGGGTCTTCACCCCTCCACTTT.

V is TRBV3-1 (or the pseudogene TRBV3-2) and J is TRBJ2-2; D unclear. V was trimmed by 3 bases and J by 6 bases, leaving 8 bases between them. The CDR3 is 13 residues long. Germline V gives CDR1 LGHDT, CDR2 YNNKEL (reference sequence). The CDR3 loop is CASSHLGPGELFF. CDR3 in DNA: TGTGCCAGCAGCCACCTTGGTCCCGGGGAGCTGTTTTTT.